One T cell receptor (beta chain) is described in this entry. Its antigen is unidentified. These data belong to a study of T cell repertoires in cytomegalovirus infection. Study context: Carrying CMV and the relevant HLA type showed in public TCR beta signatures. Findings of the study overall: Within the response measured ex vivo, HLA-C-restricted CMV-specific TCR beta clonotypes were dominant.

TCRdb re-analysed the reads in MiXCR, keeping a single row per CDR3 protein. The data contain under 850,000 distinct CDR3 sequences, less than 40% of them singletons. There are 16 residues in the CDR3. Germline CDR1 and CDR2: SGHTA and FQGTGA. The V segment lost 5 bases and the J segment 6 bases; nucleotides outside the gene matches: 11. The TCR sequence derives from a human donor in good health (CMV status not recorded). Some clones in this sample may be carry-over from other donors' samples. V gene TRBV7-3 combines with J gene TRBJ2-2; 8 bases are shared with TRBD1. Input material: PBMCs. The DNA of the CDR3 is TGTGCCAGCAGCCCAAGACAGGGGAAGTCGGCCGGGGAGCTGTTTTTT. Encoded protein: CASSPRQGKSAGELFF.